A selection of T cell receptor beta chains follows, all from one sample in a study of cytomegalovirus exposure and HLA in healthy donors. Assay used: immunoSEQ multiplex PCR; TCRdb lists only in-frame clones, some missing. The table records 90,000 to 100,000 clones, 77% of them present only once. The material sequenced was PBMCs. These TCRs come from a female donor in good health and CMV-seronegative. The CDR3 runs from the conserved cysteine through the conserved F or W. A D gene is named only where the DNA matches it firmly. Size values are once, few and many counts, or a class for expanded clones, and some rows have none.

>TRBV9|.|TRBJ2-2|.|16
CASSPRGAPNTGELFF
TGTGCCAGCAGCCCCCGGGGGGCTCCGAACACCGGGGAGCTGTTTTTT
>TRBV7-9|.|TRBJ2-7|.|13
CASSSSLGHEQYF
TGTGCCAGCAGCTCCTCCTTGGGGCACGAGCAGTACTTC
>TRBV20-1|.|TRBJ1-1|.|11
CSARNYTEAFF
TGCAGTGCTAGGAACTACACTGAAGCTTTCTTT
>TRBV7-9|.|TRBJ1-4|.|15
CASSYQQGLVEKLFF
TGTGCCAGCAGCTATCAACAGGGCTTGGTTGAAAAACTGTTTTTT
>TRBV7-3|.|TRBJ2-2|.|13
CASSYTRSGELFF
TGTGCCAGCAGCTACACTAGAAGCGGGGAGCTGTTTTTT
>TRBV9|.|TRBJ2-7|TRBD2|15
CASSVDWEGSYEQYF
TGTGCTAGCAGCGTGGACTGGGAGGGGTCCTACGAGCAGTACTTC
>TRBV29-1|.|TRBJ1-2|TRBD1|13
CSAHRDREYGYTF
TGCAGCGCTCACCGGGACAGAGAATATGGCTACACCTTC
>TRBV2|few|TRBJ1-4|.|16
CASIFGFEARREKLFF
TGTGCCAGCATTTTTGGTTTTGAAGCGCGGAGGGAAAAACTGTTTTTT
>TRBV6-6|.|TRBJ2-1|.|16
CASRTLRGRSYNEQFF
TGTGCCAGCAGGACCCTTAGGGGAAGAAGCTACAATGAGCAGTTCTTC
>TRBV19|.|TRBJ1-1|.|13
CASTRGRDTEAFF
TGTGCCAGTACTAGGGGAAGGGACACTGAAGCTTTCTTT
>TRBV5-1|few|TRBJ2-1|TRBD2|16
CASSGSGGNLNNEQFF
TGCGCCAGCAGCGGGAGCGGGGGGAATCTAAACAATGAGCAGTTCTTC
>TRBV5-1|.|TRBJ2-5|.|15
CASSLGRRGGETQYF
TGCGCCAGCAGCTTGGGTAGGAGGGGCGGAGAGACCCAGTACTTC
>TRBV5-1|.|TRBJ2-7|TRBD1|15
CASSPPDRAGYEQYF
TGCGCCAGCAGCCCCCCGGACAGGGCTGGGTACGAGCAGTACTTC
>TRBV5-8|.|TRBJ1-3|TRBD1|17
CASSFGDSHFSGNTIYF
TGTGCCAGCAGCTTTGGGGACAGCCATTTCTCTGGAAACACCATATATTTT
>TRBV29-1|.|TRBJ2-7|.|12
CSVLERKNEQYF
TGCAGCGTACTAGAGAGAAAGAACGAGCAGTACTTC
>TRBV27|.|TRBJ2-7|.|15
CASREGGSPLGEQYF
TGTGCCAGCAGGGAAGGTGGATCACCGCTAGGTGAGCAGTACTTC
>TRBV14|.|TRBJ2-5|.|16
CASSQDPTGHGETQYF
TGTGCCAGCAGCCAAGACCCAACAGGACACGGGGAGACCCAGTACTTC
>TRBV28|once|TRBJ2-3|TRBD2|19
CASSLSYLFGGRAGDTQYF
TGTGCCAGCAGTTTATCCTACCTCTTTGGCGGGAGGGCCGGAGATACGCAGTATTTT
>TRBV6-5|.|TRBJ2-7|TRBD2|15
CASRALSGSSYEQYF
TGTGCCAGCCGCGCCCTTAGCGGGAGCTCCTACGAGCAGTACTTC
>TRBV19|.|TRBJ1-2|TRBD1|18
CASSLMGQGAWSPYGYTF
TGTGCCAGTAGCCTCATGGGACAGGGGGCTTGGTCCCCGTATGGCTACACCTTC
>TRBV5-1|.|TRBJ1-2|TRBD1|16
CASSFGTASLYYGYTF
TGCGCCAGCAGCTTTGGGACAGCTTCCCTCTATTATGGCTACACCTTC
>TRBV19|.|TRBJ2-3|.|16
CASSYTWSSITDTQYF
TGTGCCAGTAGTTACACGTGGAGCAGTATCACAGATACGCAGTATTTT
>TRBV28|.|TRBJ2-3|TRBD2|17
CASSPPGLAASTDTQYF
TGTGCCAGCAGCCCCCCGGGACTAGCAGCTAGCACAGATACGCAGTATTTT
>TRBV6-5|.|TRBJ1-1|.|13
CASSYEANTEAFF
TGTGCCAGCAGTTACGAGGCTAACACTGAAGCTTTCTTT
>TRBV5-4|few|TRBJ2-3|TRBD2|16
CASSLGRLAGTDTQYF
TGTGCCAGCAGCTTGGGCCGACTAGCGGGCACAGATACGCAGTATTTT
>TRBV7-2|.|TRBJ2-5|.|15
CASSLGGRVEETQYF
TGTGCCAGCAGCTTAGGAGGGCGGGTAGAAGAGACCCAGTACTTC
>TRBV19|.|TRBJ2-1|.|14
CASSIRYRVREQFF
TGTGCCAGTAGTATCAGGTACAGGGTCAGGGAGCAGTTCTTC
>TRBV5-1|.|TRBJ1-4|.|14
CASSHDTSGEKLFF
TGCGCCAGCAGCCATGACACTTCTGGGGAAAAACTGTTTTTT
>TRBV5-5|.|TRBJ1-1|TRBD1|18
CASSLEEGARLLGTEAFF
TGTGCCAGCAGCTTGGAGGAGGGGGCAAGATTGTTGGGCACTGAAGCTTTCTTT
>TRBV6-4|.|TRBJ1-2|.|13
CASSDGGGNGYTF
TGTGCCAGCAGTGATGGGGGCGGCAATGGCTACACCTTC
>TRBV5-4|.|TRBJ2-1|.|16
CASSQGTTNPYNEQFF
TGTGCCAGCAGCCAGGGGACTACCAACCCCTACAATGAGCAGTTCTTC
>TRBV25-1|.|TRBJ1-2|.|14
CASSEDRYGWGYTF
TGTGCCAGCAGTGAGGACAGATATGGCTGGGGCTACACCTTC
>TRBV28|.|TRBJ2-6|.|14
CASPRGSGANVLTF
TGTGCCAGCCCCAGAGGCTCTGGGGCCAACGTCCTGACTTTC
>TRBV4-2|.|TRBJ1-4|.|13
CASSQGSGEGLFF
TGTGCCAGCAGCCAAGGGTCCGGGGAAGGACTGTTTTTT
>TRBV18|.|TRBJ1-6|.|16
CASSPRSADSNSPLHF
TGTGCCAGCTCACCAAGGTCGGCGGACTCTAATTCACCCCTCCACTTT
>TRBV19|.|TRBJ2-2|TRBD1|16
CASSKGGQANTGELFF
TGTGCCAGTAGCAAAGGGGGACAGGCGAACACCGGGGAGCTGTTTTTT
>TRBV5-8|.|TRBJ1-1|TRBD1|16
CASSLDYRGENTEAFF
TGTGCCAGCAGCCTCGACTACAGGGGAGAGAACACTGAAGCTTTCTTT
>TRBV7-8|once|TRBJ2-2|TRBD2|17
CASSHPSGRTSTGELFF
TGTGCCAGCAGCCACCCTAGCGGGAGAACCTCGACCGGGGAGCTGTTTTTT
>TRBV7-9|.|TRBJ1-4|TRBD1|15
CASSATGTGDEKLFF
TGTGCCAGCAGCGCCACCGGGACAGGGGATGAAAAACTGTTTTTT
>TRBV30|.|TRBJ2-7|.|13
CAWSVRRTYEQYF
TGTGCCTGGAGTGTACGGAGGACCTACGAGCAGTACTTC
>TRBV14|.|TRBJ2-7|TRBD1|13
CASSQKDRDEQYF
TGTGCCAGCAGCCAAAAGGACAGGGATGAGCAGTACTTC
>TRBV13|.|TRBJ1-2|.|14
CASSLGQGTGGYTF
TGTGCCAGCAGCTTAGGCCAGGGTACAGGCGGCTACACCTTC
>TRBV27|.|TRBJ2-2|.|15
CASSFLLGNTGELFF
TGTGCCAGCAGTTTTTTGTTGGGCAACACCGGGGAGCTGTTTTTT
>TRBV29-1|.|TRBJ1-1|.|12
CSAGGGYTEAFF
TGCAGCGCGGGGGGAGGCTACACTGAAGCTTTCTTT
>TRBV18|.|TRBJ2-1|TRBD1|13
CASSRQGANEQFF
TGTGCCAGCTCACGACAGGGTGCCAATGAGCAGTTCTTC
>TRBV4-2|.|TRBJ1-3|.|16
CASSQEDLSSGNTIYF
TGTGCCAGCAGCCAAGAAGACTTGAGCTCTGGAAACACCATATATTTT
>TRBV5-8|.|TRBJ1-2|TRBD1|16
CASSLDFRLGQPLHTF
TGTGCCAGCAGCTTGGACTTCCGACTGGGACAGCCCCTACATACCTTC
>TRBV29-1|.|TRBJ1-1|.|12
CSVENRNTEAFF
TGCAGCGTTGAGAACAGGAACACTGAAGCTTTCTTT
>TRBV6-5|once|TRBJ2-1|.|16
CASSYGHLSSYNEQFF
TGTGCCAGCAGTTACGGACACCTTAGCTCCTACAATGAGCAGTTCTTC
>TRBV28|.|TRBJ2-1|.|13
CASSLRGYNEQFF
TGTGCCAGCAGTTTGAGAGGGTACAATGAGCAGTTCTTC